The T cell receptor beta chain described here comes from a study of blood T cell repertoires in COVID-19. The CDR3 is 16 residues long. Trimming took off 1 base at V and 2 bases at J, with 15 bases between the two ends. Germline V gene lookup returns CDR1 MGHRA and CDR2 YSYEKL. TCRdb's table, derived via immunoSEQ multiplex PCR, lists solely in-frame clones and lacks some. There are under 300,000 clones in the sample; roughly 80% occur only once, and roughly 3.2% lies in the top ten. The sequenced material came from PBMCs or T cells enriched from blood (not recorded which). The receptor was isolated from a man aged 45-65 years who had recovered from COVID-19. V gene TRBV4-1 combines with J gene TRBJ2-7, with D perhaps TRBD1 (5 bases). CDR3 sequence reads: CASSQGGQGLPYEQYF. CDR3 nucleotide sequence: TGCGCCAGCAGCCAAGGAGGCCAGGGCCTACCCTACGAGCAGTACTTC.